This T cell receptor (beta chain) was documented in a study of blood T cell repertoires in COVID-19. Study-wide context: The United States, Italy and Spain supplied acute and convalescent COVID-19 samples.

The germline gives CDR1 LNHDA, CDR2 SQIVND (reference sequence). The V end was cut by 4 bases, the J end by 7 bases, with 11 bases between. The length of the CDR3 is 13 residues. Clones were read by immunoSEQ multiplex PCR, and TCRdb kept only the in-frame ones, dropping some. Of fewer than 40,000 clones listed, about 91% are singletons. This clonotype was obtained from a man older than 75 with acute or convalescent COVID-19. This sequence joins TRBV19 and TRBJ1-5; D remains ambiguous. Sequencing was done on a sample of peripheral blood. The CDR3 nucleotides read TGTGCCAGTAGTAATTCCGGAGGGCAGCCCCAGCATTTT. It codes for CASSNSGGQPQHF.